This T cell receptor beta chain appears in the sequencing data of a study of response to subunit inactivated influenza vaccine. TCRdb independently ran MiXCR on the RT-PCR reads; one entry per CDR3 protein. The sample lists around 200,000 distinct CDR3 sequences, 10% to 15% seen once, with about 31% in the top ten. Germline values: CDR1 SGHDT, CDR2 YYEEEE. This CDR3 comprises 16 residues. Unmatched junction bases numbered 8, after V lost 4 bases and J lost 0 bases. Ten or more counts support this clonotype. The same sample was also used in a study of T cells expressing NK-cell markers. That paper notes: Beta-chain TCR cDNA was generated via 5'RACE template switching with UMIs. CD8+ T cells in 5 or 6 donors included dominant NKG2C+ clonotypes at about 1.0-7.5%.

The sequences come from CD8+ T cells sorted from PBMCs, collected 11 to 12 days after vaccination. The genes are TRBV5-6 and TRBJ2-7; 9 nucleotides agree with TRBD1. The TCR comes from a man in his forties or fifties who received an inactivated influenza vaccine. The CDR3 sequence is CASSPTDRGTSYEQYF. As DNA, the CDR3 is TGTGCCAGCAGCCCAACTGACAGGGGGACCTCCTACGAGCAGTACTTC.